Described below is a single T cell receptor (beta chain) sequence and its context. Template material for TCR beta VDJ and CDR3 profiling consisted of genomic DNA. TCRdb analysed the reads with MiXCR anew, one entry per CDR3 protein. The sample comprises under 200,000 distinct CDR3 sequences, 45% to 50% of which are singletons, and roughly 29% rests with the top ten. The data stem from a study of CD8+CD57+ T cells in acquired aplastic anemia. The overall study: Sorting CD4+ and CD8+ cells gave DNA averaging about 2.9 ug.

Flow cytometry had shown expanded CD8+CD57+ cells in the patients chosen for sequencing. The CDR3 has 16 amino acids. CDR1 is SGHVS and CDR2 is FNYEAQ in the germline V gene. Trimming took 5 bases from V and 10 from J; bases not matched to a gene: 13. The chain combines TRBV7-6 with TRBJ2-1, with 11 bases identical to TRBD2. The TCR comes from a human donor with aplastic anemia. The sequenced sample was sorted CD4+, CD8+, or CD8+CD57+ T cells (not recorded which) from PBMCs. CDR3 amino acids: CASSDPVSGGAEEQFF. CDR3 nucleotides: TGTGCCAGCAGCGACCCAGTTAGCGGGGGGGCGGAGGAGCAGTTCTTC.